This record looks at one TCR beta chain sequence and its context. Its target is not known. The PCR was carried out with 60 Vbeta primers and 13 Jbeta primers. Original data processing: The count from a later analysis was tens of millions of unique TCR beta chains, about 9.9 million of them shared. The table came from immunoSEQ multiplex PCR; TCRdb's copy has only in-frame clones and leaves some out. The V and J calls and clone size come from that table; D and trimming were worked out from the DNA. This sample has over 150,000 clones, with around 77% found just once. Germline loops: CDR1 SGHTA, CDR2 FQGNSA. This CDR3 contains 15 residues. J lost 8 bases, V lost 6 bases, and 9 bases had no gene match. The data stem from a study of cytomegalovirus exposure and HLA in healthy donors. Across the whole study: Researchers previously reported finding about 110 million unique TCR beta sequences from 150 million to 200 million T cells. Whole-study findings and limits: In a later analysis, at a false discovery rate of 0.05, approximately 16,000 TCR beta sequences were associated with HLA alleles.

Sequences were obtained from PBMCs. The chain has TRBV7-2 and TRBJ2-1, with TRBD2 identical over 11 bases. This receptor was identified in a woman under 30 in good health and CMV-seronegative. The CDR3 DNA reads as TGTGCCAGCAGGGAACTAGCGGGAGTTTTAGATGAGCAGTTCTTC. Its protein product is CASRELAGVLDEQFF.